Below, one T cell receptor beta chain is given with its context. TCRdb passed the RT-PCR reads through MiXCR, listing each CDR3 protein once. The top ten hold 3.6% of the sample, which has hundreds of thousands of distinct CDR3 sequences, approximately 14% seen once. Looked up from germline, CDR1 is SGHTA and CDR2 is FQGNSA. Trimming removed 1 base at V and 2 bases at J, with 10 bases between. The CDR3 extends over 15 amino acids. V usage is TRBV7-2 and J usage is TRBJ2-3; D unclear. The sequenced sample was memory CD4+ T cells from blood. This receptor was identified in a female donor in good health, serving as a healthy control. Here the CDR3 DNA reads TGTGCCAGCAGCTTAGACCCTACCCCCACAGATACGCAGTATTTT. As protein: CASSLDPTPTDTQYF.